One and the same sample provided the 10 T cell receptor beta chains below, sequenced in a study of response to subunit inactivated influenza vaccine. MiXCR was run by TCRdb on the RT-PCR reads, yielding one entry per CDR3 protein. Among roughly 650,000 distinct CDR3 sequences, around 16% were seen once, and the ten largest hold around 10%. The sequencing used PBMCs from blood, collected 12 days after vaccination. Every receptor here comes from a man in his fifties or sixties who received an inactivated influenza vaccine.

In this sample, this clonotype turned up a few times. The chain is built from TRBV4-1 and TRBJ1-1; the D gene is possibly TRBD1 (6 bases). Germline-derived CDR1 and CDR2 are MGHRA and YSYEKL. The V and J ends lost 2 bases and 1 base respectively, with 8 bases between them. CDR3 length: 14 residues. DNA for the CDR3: TGCGCCAGCAGCCAATCGACAGGGAACACTGAAGCTTTCTTT. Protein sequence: CASSQSTGNTEAFF.

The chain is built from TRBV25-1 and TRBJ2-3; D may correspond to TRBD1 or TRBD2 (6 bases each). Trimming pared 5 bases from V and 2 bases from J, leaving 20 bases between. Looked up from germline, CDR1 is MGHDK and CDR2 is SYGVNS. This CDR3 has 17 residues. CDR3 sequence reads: CASSSSDPGAYTDTQYF. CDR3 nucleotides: TGTGCCAGCAGTTCATCTGACCCGGGGGCTTACACAGATACGCAGTATTTT.

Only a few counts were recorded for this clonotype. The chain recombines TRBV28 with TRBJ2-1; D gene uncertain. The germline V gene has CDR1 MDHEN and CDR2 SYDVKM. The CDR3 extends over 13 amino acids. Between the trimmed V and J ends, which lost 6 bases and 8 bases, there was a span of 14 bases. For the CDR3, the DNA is TGTGCCAGCAGCCTTTCTTTAGGTGATGAGCAGTTCTTC. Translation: CASSLSLGDEQFF.

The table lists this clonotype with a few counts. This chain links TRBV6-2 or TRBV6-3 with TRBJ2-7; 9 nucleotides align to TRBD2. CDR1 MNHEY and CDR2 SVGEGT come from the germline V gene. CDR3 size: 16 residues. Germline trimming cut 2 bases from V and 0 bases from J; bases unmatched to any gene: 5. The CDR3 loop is CASSYIPSGVSYEQYF. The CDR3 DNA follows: TGTGCCAGCAGTTACATCCCTAGCGGGGTCTCCTACGAGCAGTACTTC.

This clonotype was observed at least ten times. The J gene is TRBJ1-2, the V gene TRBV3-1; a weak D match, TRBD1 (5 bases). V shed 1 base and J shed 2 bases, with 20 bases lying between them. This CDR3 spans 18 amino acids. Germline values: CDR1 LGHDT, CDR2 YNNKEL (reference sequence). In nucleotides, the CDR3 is TGTGCCAGCAGCCAAGTCCTAGCAACCGGGACGGCAAACTATGGCTACACCTTC. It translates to CASSQVLATGTANYGYTF.

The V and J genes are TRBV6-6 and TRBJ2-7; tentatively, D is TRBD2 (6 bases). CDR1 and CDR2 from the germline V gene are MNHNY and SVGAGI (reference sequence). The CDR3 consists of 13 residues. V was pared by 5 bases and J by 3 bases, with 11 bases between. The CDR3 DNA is TGTGCCAGCAGTAGGGTAGCGGACTACGAGCAGTACTTC. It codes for CASSRVADYEQYF.

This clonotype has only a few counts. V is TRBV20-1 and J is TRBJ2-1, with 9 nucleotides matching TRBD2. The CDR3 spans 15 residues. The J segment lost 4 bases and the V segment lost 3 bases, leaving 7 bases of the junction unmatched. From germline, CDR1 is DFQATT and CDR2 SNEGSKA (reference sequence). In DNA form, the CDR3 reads TGCAGTGCTAGCGAGCCGGGACTAGCTTACAATGAGCAGTTCTTC. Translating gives CSASEPGLAYNEQFF.

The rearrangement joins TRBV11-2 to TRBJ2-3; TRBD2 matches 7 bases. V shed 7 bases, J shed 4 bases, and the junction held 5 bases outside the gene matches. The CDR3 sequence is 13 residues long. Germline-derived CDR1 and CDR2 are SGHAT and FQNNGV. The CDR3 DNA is TGTGCCAGCACCCGCGGGGGACCAGATACGCAGTATTTT. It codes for CASTRGGPDTQYF.

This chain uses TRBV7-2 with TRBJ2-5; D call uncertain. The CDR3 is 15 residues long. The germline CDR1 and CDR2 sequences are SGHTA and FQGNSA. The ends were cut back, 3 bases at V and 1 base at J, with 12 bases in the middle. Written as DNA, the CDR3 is TGTGCCAGCAGCTTTTCTCTTAGCAGCCAAGAGACCCAGTACTTC. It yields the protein CASSFSLSSQETQYF.

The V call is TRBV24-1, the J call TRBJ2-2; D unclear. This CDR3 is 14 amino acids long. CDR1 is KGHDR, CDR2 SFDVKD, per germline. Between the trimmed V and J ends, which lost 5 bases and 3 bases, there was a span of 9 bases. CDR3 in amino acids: CATSGSTDTGELFF. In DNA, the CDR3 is TGTGCCACCAGTGGGTCAACCGACACCGGGGAGCTGTTTTTT.